This T cell receptor (beta chain) was documented in a study of cytomegalovirus exposure and HLA in healthy donors. Notes on the study in general: Reports state that TCR beta sequences accurately predicted most subjects' HLA-A and HLA-B alleles.

PCR primers comprised 60 Vbeta and 13 Jbeta primers. Method: immunoSEQ multiplex PCR; TCRdb's copy keeps in-frame clones and lacks some. This table holds roughly 180,000 clones, approximately 80% found once. This clone was seen more than once but under ten times. Its target is not known. Germline assignment: CDR1 SGHNT and CDR2 YENEEA. This CDR3 is 17 amino acids long. V was clipped by 3 bases and J by 0 bases; unmatched bases: 7. The sequenced material came from PBMCs. This sequence joins TRBV11-3 and TRBJ2-2, with 7 bases lining up with TRBD2. The sequence was collected from a man between 18 and 35 years old in good health and CMV-seronegative. CDR3 nucleotides: TGTGCCAGCAGCTTTCCCGGACTAGGCGCGAACACCGGGGAGCTGTTTTTT. Residues: CASSFPGLGANTGELFF.